The 10 T cell receptor beta chains below come from one sample, sequenced in a study of blood T cell repertoires in COVID-19. Sequencing was performed with immunoSEQ multiplex PCR; in TCRdb, only in-frame clones are kept and a portion is missing. The sample holds under 200,000 clones, 65% to 85% seen once. The sample consisted of PBMCs or T cells enriched from blood (not recorded which). All receptors come from a woman in her 30s who had been exposed to COVID-19.

CDR3 sequence: CASSSYTGNYGYTF. As DNA, the CDR3 is TGTGCCAGCAGCTCCTATACAGGGAACTATGGCTACACCTTC. The chain has TRBV11-2 and TRBJ1-2; D may be TRBD1 (6 bases). V was clipped by 4 bases and J by 2 bases, with 11 bases between them. Germline V CDR1 and CDR2: SGHAT, FQNNGV. The CDR3 extends over 14 amino acids. Full variable domain (outside the CDR3, taken from reference TRBV11-2 and TRBJ1-2): EAGVAQSPRYKIIEKRQSVAFWCNPISGHATLYWYQQILGQGPKLLIQFQNNGVVDDSQLPKDRFSAERLKGVDSTLKIQPAKLEDSAVYLCASSSYTGNYGYTFGSGTRLTVV.

This clone was observed a handful of times. V and J are TRBV5-1 and TRBJ1-1; 12 nucleotides agree with TRBD1. The CDR3 runs 17 residues. Germline values: CDR1 SGHRS, CDR2 YFSETQ. The trim removed 6 bases at V and 4 bases at J, leaving 13 bases unmatched. The CDR3 sequence is CASNPGGTGGWSTEAFF. The CDR3 coding sequence is TGCGCCAGCAATCCCGGGGGGACAGGGGGCTGGTCCACTGAAGCTTTCTTT.

V gene TRBV12-3 or TRBV12-4 combines with J gene TRBJ1-1, with TRBD1 matching 7 bases. This CDR3 contains 12 residues. With V trimmed by 7 bases and J by 9 bases, 8 bases remained unmatched. CDR3 protein: CASNQQGWKAFF. The CDR3 region has the DNA TGTGCCAGCAACCAACAGGGGTGGAAAGCTTTCTTT.

The chain couples TRBV3-1 (or the pseudogene TRBV3-2) to TRBJ1-2, with 9 positions matching TRBD1. CDR1 and CDR2 (germline): LGHDT, YNNKEL (reference sequence). With V trimmed by 1 base and J by 5 bases, 8 bases remained unmatched. This CDR3 is built from 16 residues. The DNA for the CDR3 is TGTGCCAGCAGCCAAGGTCGGGGACAGGGAAGTTATGGCTACACCTTC. As protein: CASSQGRGQGSYGYTF.

The chain has TRBV6-5 and TRBJ1-2; D not resolved. Germline loops: CDR1 MNHEY, CDR2 SVGAGI. Trimming left V 7 bases short and J 6 bases short, with 12 bases between. The CDR3 runs 12 residues. The DNA of the CDR3 is TGTGCCAGCACCTTAAGGAGGGATGGCTACACCTTC. It is translated as CASTLRRDGYTF.

Points on this clone: Its ends do not fully match the called genes, so a read error is possible. The chain combines TRBV6-4 with TRBJ1-6, with D possibly matching TRBD1 (6 bases). This CDR3 has 14 residues. From germline, CDR1 is MRHNA and CDR2 SNTAGT. The CDR3 reads CASRPTGLNTPLHF. DNA of the CDR3: TGTGCCAGCAGGCCCACAGGGCTTAATACACCCCTCCACTTT.

This chain connects TRBV27 to TRBJ1-5; D remains unclear. Germline V gives CDR1 MNHEY, CDR2 SMNVEV (reference sequence). This CDR3 comprises 15 residues. V lost 3 bases and J 2 bases, leaving 11 bases between the germline ends. In DNA form, the CDR3 reads TGTGCCAGCAGTTTCAGCGCATACGGCAATCAGCCCCAGCATTTT. It specifies CASSFSAYGNQPQHF.

V and J are TRBV2 and TRBJ1-2, with D perhaps TRBD1 (6 bases). This CDR3 has 14 residues. Germline lookup yields CDR1 SNHLY and CDR2 FYNNEI. The V and J ends lost 2 bases and 7 bases respectively, with 14 bases between them. The CDR3 here is CASSEFKGGSGYTF. DNA for the CDR3: TGTGCCAGCAGTGAATTTAAGGGGGGGAGTGGCTACACCTTC. Full variable domain (rest looked up from reference TRBV2 and TRBJ1-2): EPEVTQTPSHQVTQMGQEVILRCVPISNHLYFYWYRQILGQKVEFLVSFYNNEISEKSEIFDDQFSVERPDGSNFTLKIRSTKLEDSAMYFCASSEFKGGSGYTFGSGTRLTVV.

V is TRBV6-4 and J is TRBJ1-5; D gene ambiguous. Trimming stripped 4 bases from V and 7 bases from J, with 11 bases between. This CDR3 is 13 amino acids long. CDR1 and CDR2 (germline): MRHNA, SNTAGT. Here the CDR3 reads CASSVSLEQPQHF. In nucleotides, the CDR3 is TGTGCCAGCAGTGTGAGCCTTGAACAGCCCCAGCATTTT.

The chain carries TRBV19 and TRBJ1-2; no clear D. The CDR3 is 15 residues long. Germline values: CDR1 LNHDA, CDR2 SQIVND (reference sequence). Trimming took 3 bases from V and 4 from J, leaving 15 bases between them. The CDR3 DNA follows: TGTGCCAGTAGTATTTCAGCGGACGGAGTCTATGGCTACACCTTC. Its translation is CASSISADGVYGYTF.